The TCR beta chain under discussion was sequenced for a study of high-grade serous ovarian cancer treatment subgroups. Study results and caveats: Spatial context was lost because tumors were sequenced in bulk.

Repertoires were generated with immunoSEQ multiplex PCR, while TCRdb's copy carries only in-frame clones and drops some. Of 11,000 or so clones in the sample, around 86% were seen once. Tumor samples were taken before definitive surgery or chemotherapy. As concerns this clone: Its antigen is undetermined.

Germline CDR1 is GTSNPN and CDR2 is SVGIG (reference sequence). V trimming: 2 bases; J trimming: 3 bases; junction bases outside the gene matches: 13. The CDR3 contains 18 residues. Specimen: tumor tissue. The chain has TRBV30 and TRBJ1-5; 10 bases align to TRBD1. The origin of this receptor is a human donor with high-grade serous ovarian cancer. Here the CDR3 reads CAWSMKRGQGLFNQPQHF. The CDR3 DNA is TGTGCCTGGAGTATGAAGAGGGGACAGGGGCTTTTCAATCAGCCCCAGCATTTT.